This TCR beta chain was sequenced for a study of T-cell reconstitution after alpha-beta-depleted transplantation in children. With regard to this clonotype: The target antigen is unknown.

Unique molecular identifiers were incorporated during preparation of the TCRbeta library. TCRdb independently ran MiXCR on the PCR reads; one entry per CDR3 protein. The sample lists around 960,000 distinct CDR3 sequences, roughly 29% occurring once. V gave up 3 bases and J gave up 10 bases; unmatched junction bases: 8. The CDR3 consists of 16 residues. CDR1 is MGHRA, CDR2 YSYEKL, per germline. Study-wide points: It was surviving recipient T cells and thymic progenitors that gave some patients high TCRbeta diversity at day 60. T-cell counts and diversity at one year post-transplant came mainly from newly produced T cells. By about two months after transplant, alpha-beta T cells reportedly arose from several hundred graft clones that had expanded.

Sample: PBMCs, mostly from graft donor cells, taken 360 days after TCRalphabeta/CD19-depleted stem cell transplant. The chain employs TRBV4-1 and TRBJ1-6; 11 bases agree with TRBD1. The TCR comes from a boy in the first two years of life who had a stem cell transplant for SCID, so the T cells may come from the graft donor. The CDR3 region has the DNA TGCGCCAGCAGCCACCGGACAGGGGGCCAAGGATCACCCCTCCACTTT. Translating gives CASSHRTGGQGSPLHF.